These T cell receptor beta chains were read from a single sample in a study of OX40 agonist ivuxolimab in advanced cancers. Here immunoSEQ multiplex PCR was the method, and the copy in TCRdb shows in-frame clones only, minus some. The data contain 100,000 to 150,000 clones, 90% to 95% of them singletons. The sequencing used CD4+ or CD8+ T cells sorted from blood, collected in a trial of the OX40 agonist ivuxolimab. Every receptor here comes from an adult with an advanced solid tumor such as melanoma, head and neck, liver or kidney cancer. Each CDR3 is given without its conserved first and last residue. The order of the fields is CDR3 protein, V gene, J gene, D gene. D genes are given only for firm matches.

cdr3_aa: ASSPSGFTDTQY; v_call: TRBV7-9; j_call: TRBJ2-3; d_call: .
cdr3_aa: ASSLGGTANEKLF; v_call: TRBV5-1; j_call: TRBJ1-4; d_call: .
cdr3_aa: ASSIGDRSNSPLH; v_call: TRBV19; j_call: TRBJ1-6; d_call: .
cdr3_aa: ASLAGSGSRYEQY; v_call: TRBV18; j_call: TRBJ2-7; d_call: TRBD2
cdr3_aa: ASSQDSPTSGSYEQY; v_call: TRBV4-3; j_call: TRBJ2-7; d_call: TRBD2
cdr3_aa: ASSMYRRETQY; v_call: TRBV19; j_call: TRBJ2-5; d_call: .
cdr3_aa: ASTRDSLSTDTQY; v_call: TRBV5-1; j_call: TRBJ2-3; d_call: .
cdr3_aa: ASSLFLTGLTEETQY; v_call: TRBV5-6; j_call: TRBJ2-5; d_call: .
cdr3_aa: ATSIGTMTSGSSYEQY; v_call: TRBV15; j_call: TRBJ2-7; d_call: TRBD2
cdr3_aa: ASSSPSGGVRRYEQY; v_call: TRBV7-8; j_call: TRBJ2-7; d_call: TRBD2
cdr3_aa: ASSFSSGSVGDTQY; v_call: TRBV7-3; j_call: TRBJ2-3; d_call: .
cdr3_aa: ASSFRQASNTEAF; v_call: TRBV5-6; j_call: TRBJ1-1; d_call: .
cdr3_aa: ASAALSGTQF; v_call: TRBV2; j_call: TRBJ2-1; d_call: TRBD2
cdr3_aa: ASSFSGNEKLF; v_call: TRBV27; j_call: TRBJ1-4; d_call: .
cdr3_aa: SATDLETQY; v_call: TRBV20-1; j_call: TRBJ2-5; d_call: .
cdr3_aa: ASDPGDSRGDTQY; v_call: TRBV7-9; j_call: TRBJ2-3; d_call: .
cdr3_aa: ASSSQGPPGEKLF; v_call: TRBV7-6; j_call: TRBJ1-4; d_call: .
cdr3_aa: ASSLRQGAGYGYT; v_call: TRBV7-2; j_call: TRBJ1-2; d_call: TRBD1
cdr3_aa: ASSYSGVSSYEQY; v_call: TRBV6-5; j_call: TRBJ2-7; d_call: .